Listed below are T cell receptor beta chains from one sample, sequenced in a study of OX40 agonist ivuxolimab in advanced cancers. Assay: immunoSEQ multiplex PCR; the TCRdb copy retains only in-frame clones and omits some. The data show 70,000 or so clones, with roughly 87% seen just once and 2% to 2.5% held by the top ten. The specimen comprised CD4+ or CD8+ T cells sorted from blood, sampled in a trial of the OX40 agonist ivuxolimab. The receptors derive from an adult with an advanced solid tumor such as melanoma, head and neck, liver or kidney cancer. The CDR3 runs from the conserved cysteine through the conserved F or W. A D gene is named only where the DNA matches it firmly. Only some rows state a clone size, as once, few, many or a class for expanded clones.

D | J | V | size | CDR3 | DNA
TRBD1 | TRBJ2-7 | TRBV7-9 | NA | CASTETAGTVSYEQYF | TGTGCCAGCACCGAAACCGCCGGGACAGTATCCTACGAGCAGTACTTC
TRBD2 | TRBJ2-7 | TRBV6-5 | NA | CASSYSQRGGWYEQYF | TGTGCCAGCAGTTACTCCCAGCGGGGGGGTTGGTACGAGCAGTACTTC
TRBD2 | TRBJ2-1 | TRBV27 | NA | CASSFFQGLIYNEQFF | TGTGCCAGCAGTTTTTTTCAGGGACTAATCTACAATGAGCAGTTCTTC
TRBD2 | TRBJ2-5 | TRBV7-3 | NA | CASSPLAGARETQYF | TGTGCCAGCAGCCCCCTAGCGGGAGCACGAGAGACCCAGTACTTC
TRBD2 | TRBJ2-5 | TRBV10-3 | NA | CAISSGETQYF | TGTGCCATCTCTAGCGGAGAGACCCAGTACTTC
NA | TRBJ2-3 | TRBV6-1 | NA | CASRDTSSYTQYF | TGTGCCAGCAGGGATACTAGCAGTTATACGCAGTATTTT
NA | TRBJ2-1 | TRBV7-6 | NA | CASSPLESWQFF | TGTGCCAGCAGCCCCCTCGAGTCATGGCAGTTCTTC
TRBD1 | TRBJ1-3 | TRBV28 | few | CASRGTGRSGNTIYF | TGTGCCAGCAGGGGGACAGGGCGCTCTGGAAACACCATATATTTT
TRBD1 | TRBJ2-1 | TRBV28 | NA | CAKTGTGGFGWSYNEQFF | TGTGCCAAAACGGGGACAGGGGGTTTTGGGTGGAGCTACAATGAGCAGTTCTTC
NA | TRBJ2-2 | TRBV30 | NA | CAWSVRTGELFF | TGTGCCTGGAGTGTAAGAACCGGGGAGCTGTTTTTT
TRBD2 | TRBJ2-3 | TRBV7-3 | NA | CASSLRLAGDPKEYRDTQYF | TGTGCCAGCAGCTTAAGACTAGCGGGAGATCCTAAAGAGTATAGAGATACGCAGTATTTT
NA | TRBJ2-3 | TRBV20-1 | NA | CSVTDTQYF | TGCAGTGTTACAGATACGCAGTATTTT
NA | TRBJ2-6 | TRBV4-2 | NA | CASSQESGSGANVLTF | TGTGCCAGCAGCCAAGAATCCGGCTCTGGGGCCAACGTCCTGACTTTC
NA | TRBJ1-5 | TRBV10-3 | NA | CATRKQELSNQPQHF | TGTGCCACCAGGAAACAGGAACTTAGCAATCAGCCCCAGCATTTT
TRBD2 | TRBJ2-5 | TRBV18 | NA | CASSPWASGALETQYF | TGTGCCAGCTCACCATGGGCTAGCGGGGCTCTAGAGACCCAGTACTTC
NA | TRBJ1-1 | TRBV9 | once | CASSGAPPNTEAFF | TGTGCCAGCAGCGGTGCCCCCCCGAACACTGAAGCTTTCTTT
TRBD2 | TRBJ2-1 | TRBV19 | NA | CASRTSGGIPEQFF | TGTGCCAGTAGAACGAGCGGGGGGATCCCTGAGCAGTTCTTC
TRBD2 | TRBJ2-1 | TRBV19 | NA | CASSIGGLAAYNEQFF | TGTGCCAGTAGTATAGGAGGACTAGCGGCCTACAATGAGCAGTTCTTC